These T cell receptor beta chains were read from a single sample in a study of Ad26.COV2.S vaccination and SARS-CoV-2 variants. Sequencing was performed with immunoSEQ multiplex PCR; in TCRdb, only in-frame clones are kept and a portion is missing. The repertoire consists of 300,000 to 400,000 clones, with 86% occurring once and the leading ten covering approximately 11%. The source material was peripheral blood, sampled in a trial of Ad26.COV2.S vaccine versus placebo. The receptors here all came from a person between 18 and 65 years old who received the Ad26.COV2.S COVID-19 vaccine or a placebo. Both conserved end residues are part of each CDR3. Fields, in order: clone size, D gene, J gene, V gene, CDR3 length, CDR3 DNA, CDR3 protein. The D gene is left open where the match is weak. Size is omitted from some rows. Given values are once, few, many or a class for expanded clones.

- | - | TRBJ2-1 | TRBV18 | 15 | TGTGCCAGCTCATCGACTAGAGACACCCCAGGTGAGCAGTTCTTC | CASSSTRDTPGEQFF
- | - | TRBJ1-2 | TRBV3-1/TRBV3-2 | 14 | TGTGCCAGCAGCCAAGACAGGGTGAACTATGGCTACACCTTC | CASSQDRVNYGYTF
once | TRBD2 | TRBJ2-1 | TRBV4-3 | 15 | TGCGCCACCTATGCGACTAGCGGGAGGAGGAATGAGCAGTTCTTC | CATYATSGRRNEQFF
- | - | TRBJ2-7 | TRBV5-1 | 15 | TGCGCCAGCAGTCTTGGTATGGGAAGCTCCTACGAGCAGTACTTC | CASSLGMGSSYEQYF
- | - | TRBJ1-3 | TRBV21-1 | 15 | TGTGCCAGCAGCAAAGGACGTGTCTCTGGAAACACCATATATTTT | CASSKGRVSGNTIYF
few | - | TRBJ1-1 | TRBV28 | 13 | TGTGCCAGCAGCTCGGGCAGAAGCGGTTTAGCTTTCTTT | CASSSGRSGLAFF
- | TRBD1 | TRBJ1-5 | TRBV27 | 14 | TGTGCCAGCAGCCAGGGACAGGGGGTTCAGCCCCAGCATTTT | CASSQGQGVQPQHF
- | - | TRBJ2-1 | TRBV11-2 | 16 | TGTGCCAGCAGCTTAGAAATAGCGAGGACCTACAATGAGCAGTTCTTC | CASSLEIARTYNEQFF
- | - | TRBJ1-1 | TRBV7-9 | 13 | TGTGCCAGCAGCACACAGGAGAACACTGAAGCTTTCTTT | CASSTQENTEAFF
- | TRBD1 | TRBJ1-5 | TRBV19 | 15 | TGTGCCAGTAGTATCCTGGGACAGGGGGCCCAGCCCCAGCATTTT | CASSILGQGAQPQHF
- | TRBD1 | TRBJ1-2 | TRBV3-1/TRBV3-2 | 12 | TGTGCCAGCAGCTCGACAGGGAAAGGCTACACCTTC | CASSSTGKGYTF
once | TRBD1 | TRBJ2-3 | TRBV5-1 | 14 | TGCGCCAGCAGCCAGGACAGGGGTACAGATACGCAGTATTTT | CASSQDRGTDTQYF
once | - | TRBJ2-5 | TRBV24-1 | 15 | TGTGCCACCAGTGATCTCCGGGACACCCAAGAGACCCAGTACTTC | CATSDLRDTQETQYF
- | TRBD1 | TRBJ1-6 | TRBV3-1/TRBV3-2 | 15 | TGTGCCAGCAGCCGACAGGGGGCGGGCAATTCACCCCTCCACTTT | CASSRQGAGNSPLHF
- | TRBD1 | TRBJ1-3 | TRBV7-7 | 15 | TGTGCCAGCAGCCCCGGGACAGCCATTGGAAACACCATATATTTT | CASSPGTAIGNTIYF
- | TRBD2 | TRBJ2-7 | TRBV28 | 21 | TGTGCCAGCAGTTTAGTAAACGCCGGGACTAGCGGGAGAGGGCCCTCCTACGAGCAGTACTTC | CASSLVNAGTSGRGPSYEQYF
- | - | TRBJ1-5 | TRBV28 | 12 | TGTGCCAGCATGCTCGGGGGTCAGCCCCAGCATTTT | CASMLGGQPQHF
- | - | TRBJ2-1 | TRBV10-2 | 14 | TGCGCCAGCAGTGAGCTGACCACCCACAATGAGCAGTTCTTC | CASSELTTHNEQFF
- | - | TRBJ1-4 | TRBV10-3 | 17 | TGTGCCATCAGTGAGTCGGGGATGCAGGGAGAGGGTGAAAAACTGTTTTTT | CAISESGMQGEGEKLFF
few | - | TRBJ2-7 | TRBV12-3/TRBV12-4 | 12 | TGTGCCAGCAGTTTAAGGGGTTACGAGCAGTACTTC | CASSLRGYEQYF
- | - | TRBJ1-1 | TRBV5-5 | 16 | TGTGCCAGCAGCTCAGATCACAGGGCCCTGAACACTGAAGCTTTCTTT | CASSSDHRALNTEAFF
- | TRBD1 | TRBJ2-7 | TRBV18 | 15 | TGTGCCAGCTCACTCCAAGGGACAGGGTCCCACGAGCAGTACTTC | CASSLQGTGSHEQYF
- | - | TRBJ2-7 | TRBV18 | 17 | TGTGCCAGCTGTCCGGGTCTATACAACGGGGTCGGCTACGAGCAGTACTTC | CASCPGLYNGVGYEQYF
- | - | TRBJ2-3 | TRBV19 | 13 | TGTGCCAGTATGCTCCCGACGACAGATACGCAGTATTTT | CASMLPTTDTQYF
- | TRBD1 | TRBJ2-7 | TRBV7-8 | 16 | TGTGCCAGCAGCCGGACCGTGGACAGGCCTTACTACGAGCAGTACTTC | CASSRTVDRPYYEQYF
- | - | TRBJ2-1 | TRBV19 | 16 | TGTGCCAGTAGTATAGGACCCGCCAACTCCTACAATGAGCAGTTCTTC | CASSIGPANSYNEQFF
- | - | TRBJ2-7 | TRBV29-1 | 11 | TGCAGCGTTGTTGAGGTTTGGGAGCAGTACTTC | CSVVEVWEQYF
once | - | TRBJ2-3 | TRBV28 | 12 | TGTGCCAGCAGTTTAAGGGTGGATACGCAGTATTTT | CASSLRVDTQYF
- | - | TRBJ2-4 | TRBV3-1/TRBV3-2 | 17 | TGTGCCAGCAGCCAAGGGGTGGGCCCCCTTATGGGAAACATTCAGTACTTC | CASSQGVGPLMGNIQYF
- | TRBD1 | TRBJ2-5 | TRBV7-9 | 14 | TGTGCCAGCAGCTTAGGGACAGGTCAAGAGACCCAGTACTTC | CASSLGTGQETQYF
- | TRBD1 | TRBJ1-2 | TRBV30 | 13 | TGTGCCTGCGACAAGGGGGCGAACTATGGCTACACCTTC | CACDKGANYGYTF
- | - | TRBJ2-3 | TRBV7-6 | 17 | TGTGCCAGCAGCTTTGCTCCTGTAAGGTCAAGTTCAGATACGCAGTATTTT | CASSFAPVRSSSDTQYF
- | - | TRBJ1-2 | TRBV6-5 | 14 | TGTGCCAGCACCAACCCGGAACCTAACTATGGCTACACCTTC | CASTNPEPNYGYTF
- | TRBD1 | TRBJ1-1 | TRBV9 | 14 | TGTGCCAGCAGCGTAGTAGCCAGGGGGGGTGAAGCTTTCTTT | CASSVVARGGEAFF
- | - | TRBJ2-1 | TRBV27 | 11 | TGTGCCAGCAGGTTATACAATGAGCAGTTCTTC | CASRLYNEQFF
- | - | TRBJ1-4 | TRBV28 | 15 | TGTGCCAGCAGTCGTCCTACCGGGAAGGATGAAAAACTGTTTTTT | CASSRPTGKDEKLFF
- | - | TRBJ2-3 | TRBV7-9 | 17 | TGTGCCAGCAGCCTGATAGAAACAGGGATGCGCACAGATACGCAGTATTTT | CASSLIETGMRTDTQYF
- | TRBD1 | TRBJ2-7 | TRBV28 | 17 | TGTGCCAGCAGTTACCCAAGACAGGGGAGGAGGCCATACGAGCAGTACTTC | CASSYPRQGRRPYEQYF
- | TRBD1 | TRBJ1-6 | TRBV7-9 | 15 | TGTGCCAGCAGCTTAGGGACAGGGCGACACTCACCCCTCCACTTT | CASSLGTGRHSPLHF
- | - | TRBJ2-7 | TRBV2 | 14 | TGTGCCAGCAGTGGAAGAGGGCAGGGCTACGAGCAGTACTTC | CASSGRGQGYEQYF
- | - | TRBJ1-6 | TRBV25-1 | 15 | TGTGCCAGCAGTGAATCAGGGAGGGATAATTCACCCCTCCACTTT | CASSESGRDNSPLHF
- | - | TRBJ1-5 | TRBV19 | 16 | TGTGCCAGTAGTATAGGAGGAGGGTATAGCAATCAGCCCCAGCATTTT | CASSIGGGYSNQPQHF
- | - | TRBJ2-7 | TRBV11-1 | 14 | TGTGCCAGCAGCCCACCCCCCGGGGCCTACGAGCAGTACTTC | CASSPPPGAYEQYF
- | - | TRBJ2-2 | TRBV6-1 | 16 | TGTGCCAGCAGTGACGCAGGGCTGAGGTGGGGCGGGGAGCTGTTTTTT | CASSDAGLRWGGELFF
- | - | TRBJ1-5 | TRBV30 | 13 | TGTGCCTGGGGTCGACCATACAATCAGCCCCAGCATTTT | CAWGRPYNQPQHF
- | TRBD2 | TRBJ2-5 | TRBV13 | 16 | TGTGCCAGCAGCCTGCAGGGACTAGCTCCCCAAGAGACCCAGTACTTC | CASSLQGLAPQETQYF
- | - | TRBJ1-2 | TRBV24-1 | 14 | TGTGCCACCAGTGACTGGGACCGAAAGGAAGGCTACACCTTC | CATSDWDRKEGYTF
- | - | TRBJ2-7 | TRBV6-2/TRBV6-3 | 14 | TGTGCCAGCACCCCCCGGCGGGCCTCCTACGAGCAGTACTTC | CASTPRRASYEQYF
- | TRBD1 | TRBJ1-1 | TRBV2 | 13 | TGTGCCAGCAGTGGACAGGGGGGGACTGAAGCTTTCTTT | CASSGQGGTEAFF
- | - | TRBJ2-7 | TRBV27 | 11 | TGTGCCACCCGGGAAAGCTACGAGCAGTACTTC | CATRESYEQYF
- | - | TRBJ1-2 | TRBV6-5 | 16 | TGTGCCAGCAGATACTCCGGGACCCTCTACCCTTATGGCTACACCTTC | CASRYSGTLYPYGYTF
- | - | TRBJ1-4 | TRBV19 | 15 | TGTGCCAGTAGTGGCACGGGGCAAACTAATGAAAAACTGTTTTTT | CASSGTGQTNEKLFF
- | TRBD1 | TRBJ1-2 | TRBV19 | 16 | TGTGCCAGTAGCCACCCCGGGACAGGGGACCTCTATGGCTACACCTTC | CASSHPGTGDLYGYTF
- | TRBD1 | TRBJ2-7 | TRBV10-3 | 16 | TGTGCCATCAGGGTCGGACAGGGGGCGAGATCCTACGAGCAGTACTTC | CAIRVGQGARSYEQYF
- | TRBD1 | TRBJ1-1 | TRBV9 | 15 | TGTGCCAGCAGCGGCGGGACAGGGGTTTGGACTGAAGCTTTCTTT | CASSGGTGVWTEAFF